The sequence of this T cell receptor (beta chain) was determined in a study of blood T cell repertoires in COVID-19. Study in general: Spain, Italy and the United States supplied samples that represented acute and convalescent COVID-19. From T cells, B-cell-depleted T cells, or PBMCs came the material, which was cDNA or gDNA.

Authors' processing steps: Amplification of reference gene primers provided the estimated nucleated cell counts. This table comes from immunoSEQ multiplex PCR, and its TCRdb copy is limited to in-frame clones, with some not included. The D gene and trimming were derived from the DNA, and the V and J assignments and clone size from that table. The sample holds roughly 300,000 clones, around 81% seen once. The germline V gene has CDR1 SGHTA and CDR2 FQGNSA. The CDR3 sequence is 15 residues long. V shed 1 base, J shed 5 bases, and the junction held 3 bases outside the gene matches. The origin of this receptor is a woman aged 55-70 years with active or convalescent COVID-19. Sequenced: peripheral blood. The V gene is TRBV7-2, the J gene TRBJ2-1; 9 bases fit TRBD1. The chain's CDR3 is CASSLVQGANNEQFF. CDR3 bases: TGTGCCAGCAGCTTAGTACAGGGGGCAAACAATGAGCAGTTCTTC.